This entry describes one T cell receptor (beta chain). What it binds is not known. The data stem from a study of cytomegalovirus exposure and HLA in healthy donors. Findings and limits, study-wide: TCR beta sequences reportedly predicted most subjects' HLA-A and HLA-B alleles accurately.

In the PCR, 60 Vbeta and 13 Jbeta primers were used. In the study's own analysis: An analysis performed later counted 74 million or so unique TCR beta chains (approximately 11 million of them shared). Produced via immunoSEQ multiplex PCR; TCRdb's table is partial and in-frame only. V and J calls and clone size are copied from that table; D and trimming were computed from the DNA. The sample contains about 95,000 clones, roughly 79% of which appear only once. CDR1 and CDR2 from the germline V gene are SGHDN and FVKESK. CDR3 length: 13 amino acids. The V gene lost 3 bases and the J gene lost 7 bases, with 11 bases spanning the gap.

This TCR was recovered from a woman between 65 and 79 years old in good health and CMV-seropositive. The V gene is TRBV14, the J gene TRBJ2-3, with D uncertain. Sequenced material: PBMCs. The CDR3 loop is CASSHGSGNTQYF. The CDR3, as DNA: TGTGCCAGCAGCCATGGATCGGGTAATACGCAGTATTTT.